This T cell receptor (beta chain) was sequenced for a study of T cells in women clearing cervical HPV infection. Study at large: Case blood drawn at lesion detection; control blood after infection cleared. Cases' blood sampling followed lesion detection by median around 150 days (90 to 200).

As to this clone: Its antigen is as yet unknown. Coverage ceases 3 residues before the CDR3 finishes, and the germline J gene fills in the end.

Whole-study findings and limits: Cases carried less TRBV6-7 than controls: about 0.1% versus 0.15%.

Here immunoSEQ multiplex PCR was the method, and the copy in TCRdb shows in-frame clones only, minus some. The sample has around 30,000 clones. The germline V gene has CDR1 SGHDN and CDR2 FVKESK. J lost 6 bases, V lost 6 bases, and 3 bases had no gene match. This CDR3 comprises 13 residues. The chain carries TRBV14 and TRBJ2-1; 9 bases agree with TRBD1. This receptor was identified in a woman aged 18 to 75 with a cervical HPV16 infection that either progressed to CIN3+ or cleared (not recorded which). Source material: blood buffy coat. The sequenced part of the CDR3 DNA is TGTGCCAGCAGGCGGACAGGGGCCAATGAG. This translates into CASRRTGANE. Given in full, the CDR3 is CASRRTGANEQFF.